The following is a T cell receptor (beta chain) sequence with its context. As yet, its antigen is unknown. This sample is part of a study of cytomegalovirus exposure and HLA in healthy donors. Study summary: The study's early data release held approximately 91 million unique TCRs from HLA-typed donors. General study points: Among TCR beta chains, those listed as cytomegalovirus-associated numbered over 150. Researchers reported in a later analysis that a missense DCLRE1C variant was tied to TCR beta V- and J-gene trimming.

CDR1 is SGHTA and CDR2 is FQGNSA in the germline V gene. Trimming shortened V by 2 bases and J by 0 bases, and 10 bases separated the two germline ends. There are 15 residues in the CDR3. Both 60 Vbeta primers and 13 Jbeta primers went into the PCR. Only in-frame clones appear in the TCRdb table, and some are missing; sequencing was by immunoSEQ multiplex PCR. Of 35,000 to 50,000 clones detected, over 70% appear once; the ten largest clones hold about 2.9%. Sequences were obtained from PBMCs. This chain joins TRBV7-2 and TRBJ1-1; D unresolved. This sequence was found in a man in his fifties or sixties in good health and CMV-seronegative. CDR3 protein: CASSLHGLVNTEAFF. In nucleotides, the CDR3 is TGTGCCAGCAGCTTACATGGTCTAGTGAACACTGAAGCTTTCTTT.